A single count supports the clone carrying this TCR beta chain. A read error may explain this, as a much larger clone is one base away. The material for each subset, its genomic DNA, was split evenly across several immunoSEQ plates. Generated by immunoSEQ multiplex PCR, the TCRdb table keeps only in-frame clones and is missing some. The sample lists roughly 300,000 clones, about nine tenths occurring once. This entry comes from a study of shared clonotypes between healthy human individuals. V gave up 5 bases and J gave up 2 bases, with 4 bases separating them. Germline V gives CDR1 MDHEN, CDR2 SYDVKM. There are 11 residues in the CDR3.

This clonotype was obtained from a man aged 18 to 29 in good health. The sequenced sample was memory CD8+ T cells sorted from blood. Regarding subset: CD45RO+ cells pooled with CCR7-negative TemRA cells. The J gene is TRBJ2-7, the V gene TRBV28; D remains ambiguous. Here the CDR3 reads CASSPAYEQYF. The CDR3 DNA reads as TGTGCCAGCAGTCCCGCCTACGAGCAGTACTTC.